These 3 T cell receptor beta chains came from one sample sequenced in a study of blood T cell repertoires in COVID-19. Profiled with immunoSEQ multiplex PCR; TCRdb holds only in-frame clones, not every one. This table has 390,000 or so clones, 86% appearing once. Sequencing was carried out using peripheral blood. These receptors were collected from a woman younger than 45 with active or convalescent COVID-19.

The V gene is TRBV25-1, the J gene TRBJ1-5; TRBD1 might be the D (6 bases). Trimming shortened V by 6 bases and J by 2 bases, and 17 bases separated the two germline ends. Per the germline V gene, CDR1 is MGHDK and CDR2 is SYGVNS. The CDR3 runs 16 residues. The CDR3 loop is CASSGAGGGRNQPQHF. Written as DNA, the CDR3 is TGTGCCAGCAGCGGGGCCGGCGGGGGCCGCAATCAGCCCCAGCATTTT.

V is TRBV5-4 and J is TRBJ2-5, with D perhaps matching TRBD2 (5 bases). The germline V gene has CDR1 SGHNT and CDR2 YYREEE (reference sequence). V lost 4 bases, J lost 1 base, and 8 bases lay in between. The CDR3 runs to 13 residues. The CDR3 DNA is TGTGCCAGCAGCCGGGGAACCCAAGAGACCCAGTACTTC. Translation: CASSRGTQETQYF.

The V gene is TRBV6-5, the J gene TRBJ1-4; D may be TRBD1 (6 bases). The CDR3 extends over 16 amino acids. Trimming took off 2 bases at V and 0 bases at J, with 10 bases between the two ends. Germline-derived CDR1 and CDR2 are MNHEY and SVGAGI. The CDR3 sequence: CASSYAGATTNEKLFF. The CDR3 region has the DNA TGTGCCAGCAGTTACGCAGGGGCGACAACTAATGAAAAACTGTTTTTT.